The next 17 T cell receptor beta chains were all read from a single sample in a study of human T cells and chemical hapten exposure. One entry per CDR3 protein results from TCRdb running MiXCR on the RACE reads. The data show tens of thousands of distinct CDR3 sequences, 9.9% seen once. The time point was: patch test 3, about 24 weeks after DPC sensitization. Treatment indicated: therapeutic diphenylcyclopropenone sensitization with weekly scalp DPC. This specimen consisted of whole blood, obtained in connection with sensitization to the hapten diphenylcyclopropenone (DPC). The receptors derive from a middle-aged woman with alopecia areata. Some clones in this sample may be carry-over from other donors' samples.

This clonotype occurred a few times. V usage is TRBV21-1 and J usage is TRBJ2-6; the tabulated D call, TRBD1, remains unverified against the DNA. TRBV21-1 counts as a pseudogene. The CDR3 contains 20 residues. CDR3 loop: CASSKVALAGAPSGANVLTF. The CDR3 nucleotides are TGTGCCAGCAGCAAAGTGGCCCTGGCGGGGGCCCCCTCTGGGGCCAACGTCCTGACTTTC.

This clonotype was seen more than once but under ten times. This chain connects TRBV27 to TRBJ1-5; 7 bases line up with TRBD1. The CDR3 contains 15 residues. After removal of 6 bases from V and 0 bases from J, the junction contained 5 bases not matched to a gene. CDR1 MNHEY and CDR2 SMNVEV come from the germline V gene (reference sequence). As DNA, the CDR3 is TGTGCCAGCAGGGACGACAGGGATAGCAATCAGCCCCAGCATTTT. Translated, it gives CASRDDRDSNQPQHF.

This clonotype has just a few counts. The rearrangement joins TRBV6-2 or TRBV6-3 to TRBJ2-3; TRBD1 matches at 10 bases. The CDR3 is made up of 13 amino acids. V dropped 7 bases and J dropped 4; count of bases not matched to a gene: 2. Germline CDR1 reads MNHEY; CDR2 reads SVGEGT. DNA of the CDR3: TGTGCCAGCACGGACAGGGGGGCAGATACGCAGTATTTT. It encodes CASTDRGADTQYF.

The V gene is TRBV29-1, the J gene TRBJ2-1; 7 positions match TRBD2. The CDR3 is 13 residues long. Trimming removed 3 bases from V and 11 bases from J; junction bases left unmatched: 10. Germline V gene sequence: CDR1 SQVTM, CDR2 ANQGSEA. CDR3: CSVDPSGGEQQFF. For the CDR3, the DNA is TGCAGCGTTGACCCCTCTGGGGGGGAACAGCAGTTCTTC.

This clonotype was recorded at least ten times. The chain couples TRBV4-1 to TRBJ2-4; the D call may be TRBD1 or TRBD2 (5 bases each). The CDR3 has 16 residues. The germline CDR1 and CDR2 sequences are MGHRA and YSYEKL. Trimming left V 0 bases short and J 9 bases short, with 18 bases between. The CDR3 DNA is TGCGCCAGCAGCCAAGATAACCGGGACCGCCTTGGCATTCAGTACTTC. It yields the protein CASSQDNRDRLGIQYF.

This clonotype has more than one count but fewer than ten. The chain couples TRBV4-3 to TRBJ2-2; TRBD2 matches 12 bases. The CDR3 is made up of 17 amino acids. V dropped 4 bases and J dropped 1; count of bases not matched to a gene: 4. Germline V gene lookup returns CDR1 LGHNA and CDR2 YSLEER. For the CDR3, the DNA is TGCGCCAGCAGCCCCGGACTAGCGGGGATGAACACCGGGGAGCTGTTTTTT. Amino acids: CASSPGLAGMNTGELFF.

This clonotype was observed many times. The V and J genes are TRBV6-2 or TRBV6-3 and TRBJ2-3; D possibly uses TRBD1 or TRBD2 (6 bases each). Germline values: CDR1 MNHEY, CDR2 SVGEGT. V dropped 8 bases and J dropped 2 bases, with 17 bases sitting between them. The CDR3 sequence is 15 residues long. CDR3 nucleotides: TGTGCCAGCCGACGGAGGGGGGCCCCCACAGATACGCAGTATTTT. Translation: CASRRRGAPTDTQYF.

This clonotype was seen only a few times. The J gene is TRBJ1-5, the V gene TRBV6-6; D is unresolved. This CDR3 is built from 15 residues. Germline V gene sequence: CDR1 MNHNY, CDR2 SVGAGI (reference sequence). V lost 2 bases, J lost 4 bases, and 12 bases lay in between. CDR3 amino acids: CASSYTSGNNQPQHF. CDR3 nucleotide sequence: TGTGCCAGCAGTTACACCTCGGGGAATAATCAGCCCCAGCATTTT.

This clonotype was detected only a few times. The chain recombines TRBV19 with TRBJ1-4; no clear D gene. V was cut by 4 bases and J by 0 bases, with 9 bases left in between. There are 15 residues in the CDR3. Germline CDR1 and CDR2: LNHDA and SQIVND (reference sequence). CDR3: CASSNSGATNEKLFF. The CDR3 DNA follows: TGTGCCAGTAGTAATTCGGGAGCAACTAATGAAAAACTGTTTTTT. The whole variable domain, filled in from reference TRBV19 and TRBJ1-4, reads DGGITQSPKYLFRKEGQNVTLSCEQNLNHDAMYWYRQDPGQGLRLIYYSQIVNDFQKGDIAEGYSVSREKKESFPLTVTSAQKNPTAFYLCASSNSGATNEKLFFGSGTQLSVL.

This clonotype was recorded a few times. The chain carries TRBV28 and TRBJ2-4, with a tentative D call TRBD2 (7 bases). Germline CDR1 and CDR2: MDHEN and SYDVKM. This CDR3 comprises 15 residues. Trimming left V 5 bases short and J 1 base short, with 12 bases between. The CDR3 is CASSLGGAAKNIQYF. The CDR3 DNA is TGTGCCAGCAGTCTAGGGGGGGCCGCCAAAAACATTCAGTACTTC.

At least ten counts were recorded for this clonotype. The CDR3: CASIGLVRPSGTGELFF. The CDR3 coding sequence is TGTGCCAGCATCGGGCTAGTCCGTCCATCAGGCACCGGGGAGCTGTTTTTT. The chain is built from TRBV7-2 and TRBJ2-2, with D hard to call. This CDR3 contains 17 residues. CDR1 is SGHTA, CDR2 FQGNSA, per germline. The ends were cut back, 7 bases at V and 4 bases at J, with 22 bases in the middle.

This clonotype was seen at least ten times. V and J are TRBV7-3 and TRBJ2-2, with no clear D. The CDR3 extends over 12 amino acids. Germline V lookup: CDR1 SGHTA, CDR2 FQGTGA. V shed 3 bases and J shed 8 bases, with 7 bases lying between them. The chain's CDR3 is CASSLYAGELFF. CDR3 DNA sequence: TGTGCCAGCAGCTTGTACGCAGGGGAGCTGTTTTTT. Full variable domain (missing parts from reference TRBV7-3 and TRBJ2-2): GAGVSQTPSNKVTEKGKYVELRCDPISGHTALYWYRQSLGQGPEFLIYFQGTGAADDSGLPNDRFFAVRPEGSVSTLKIQRTERGDSAVYLCASSLYAGELFFGEGSRLTVL.

This clonotype was observed at least ten times. This sequence joins TRBV20-1 and TRBJ2-1; 7 bases are a match to TRBD2. The CDR3 consists of 13 residues. Germline V gene data show CDR1 as DFQATT and CDR2 as SNEGSKA (reference sequence). Trimming took 6 bases from V and 5 from J; bases not matched to a gene: 7. The CDR3 DNA reads TGCAGTGCCGACAGCGGGAACAACAATGAGCAGTTCTTC. This codes for CSADSGNNNEQFF.

In this sample, this clonotype turned up many times. The rearrangement uses TRBV7-2 and TRBJ2-7; 8 nucleotides align to TRBD1. V shed 4 bases and J 6 bases; nucleotides not matched to a gene: 8. Germline V gives CDR1 SGHTA, CDR2 FQGNSA. The CDR3 consists of 14 residues. CDR3 in amino acids: CASSSDRVAGEQYF. Written as DNA, the CDR3 is TGTGCCAGCAGCTCGGACAGGGTAGCAGGCGAGCAGTACTTC.

This clonotype turned up a few times. J is TRBJ2-6 and V is TRBV5-5; weak D call: TRBD2 (6 bases). Trimming shortened V by 4 bases and J by 0 bases, and 17 bases separated the two germline ends. This CDR3 contains 18 residues. Germline V gene data show CDR1 as SGHKS and CDR2 as YYEKEE (reference sequence). CDR3 DNA: TGTGCCAGCAGCCGCCGAGGTCAGGGACTCTCTGGGGCCAACGTCCTGACTTTC. Residues: CASSRRGQGLSGANVLTF.

V usage is TRBV7-2 and J usage is TRBJ2-3; TRBD1 is a possible D gene (5 bases). The CDR3 spans 16 residues. Trimming left V 5 bases short and J 6 bases short, with 21 bases between. Germline CDR1 and CDR2: SGHTA and FQGNSA. The CDR3 protein is CASSPQGSPGRDTQYF. As DNA, the CDR3 is TGTGCCAGCAGCCCCCAAGGGTCCCCAGGGCGGGATACGCAGTATTTT. The variable domain in full, with the rest retrieved from reference TRBV7-2 and TRBJ2-3, is GAGVSQSPSNKVTEKGKDVELRCDPISGHTALYWYRQSLGQGLEFLIYFQGNSAPDKSGLPSDRFSAERTGGSVSTLTIQRTQQEDSAVYLCASSPQGSPGRDTQYFGPGTRLTVL.

In this sample, this clonotype turned up a few times. The gene calls are TRBV6-5 and TRBJ1-1; TRBD1 might be the D (5 bases). Deletions cut 7 bases from V and 3 bases from J, with 9 bases between. Germline V gene lookup returns CDR1 MNHEY and CDR2 SVGAGI. The CDR3 sequence is 12 residues long. The CDR3: CASTRGDTEAFF. The DNA of the CDR3 is TGTGCCAGCACTAGAGGGGACACTGAAGCTTTCTTT.